What follows is one TCR beta chain and its context. CDR1 SGHRS and CDR2 YFSETQ come from the germline V gene. Trimming stripped 2 bases from V and 6 bases from J, with 15 bases between. The CDR3 loop spans 14 amino acids. These data belong to a study of blood T cell repertoires in COVID-19. In the authors' workflow: Nucleated cell number was recorded as an estimate derived from reference gene primer amplification. Assay: immunoSEQ multiplex PCR; the TCRdb copy retains only in-frame clones and omits some. The V and J calls and clone size were taken over from that table, and D and trimming were inferred from the DNA. The table shows hundreds of thousands of clones, with around 84% occurring only once.

This chain connects TRBV5-1 to TRBJ2-7, with D possibly TRBD1 on 6 matching bases. The origin of this receptor is a man aged 35 to 55 who had been exposed to COVID-19. Material for sequencing was PBMCs or T cells enriched from blood (not recorded which). The CDR3 region is CASSFQGLNSEQYF. DNA of the CDR3: TGCGCCAGCAGCTTCCAGGGGCTAAACTCCGAGCAGTACTTC.